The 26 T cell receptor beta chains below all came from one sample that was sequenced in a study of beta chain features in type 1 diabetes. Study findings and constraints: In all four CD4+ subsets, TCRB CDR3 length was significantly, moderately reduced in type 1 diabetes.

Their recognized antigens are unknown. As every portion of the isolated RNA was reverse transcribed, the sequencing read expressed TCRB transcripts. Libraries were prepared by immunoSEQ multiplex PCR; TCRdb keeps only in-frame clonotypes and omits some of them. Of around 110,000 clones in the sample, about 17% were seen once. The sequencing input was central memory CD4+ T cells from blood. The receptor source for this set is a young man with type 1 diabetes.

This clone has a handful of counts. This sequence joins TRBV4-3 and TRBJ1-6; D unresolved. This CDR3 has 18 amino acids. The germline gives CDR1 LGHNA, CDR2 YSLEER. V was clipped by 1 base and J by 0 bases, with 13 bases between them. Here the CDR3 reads CASSQATRSSSYNSPLHF. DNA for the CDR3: TGCGCCAGCAGCCAAGCTACAAGGTCGAGCTCCTATAATTCACCCCTCCACTTT.

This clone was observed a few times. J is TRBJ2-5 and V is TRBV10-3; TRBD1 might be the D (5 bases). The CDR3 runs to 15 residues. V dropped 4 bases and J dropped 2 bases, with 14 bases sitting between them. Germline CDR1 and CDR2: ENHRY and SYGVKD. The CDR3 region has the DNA TGTGCCATCAGTGGGACGCTGGCAGGGCAAGAGACCCAGTACTTC. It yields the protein CAISGTLAGQETQYF.

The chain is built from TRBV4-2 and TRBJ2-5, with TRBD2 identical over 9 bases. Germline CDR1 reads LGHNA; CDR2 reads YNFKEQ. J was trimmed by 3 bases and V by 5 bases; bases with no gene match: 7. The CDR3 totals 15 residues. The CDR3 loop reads CASSSLTSGEETQYF. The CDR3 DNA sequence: TGTGCCAGCAGCTCCCTGACTAGCGGTGAAGAGACCCAGTACTTC.

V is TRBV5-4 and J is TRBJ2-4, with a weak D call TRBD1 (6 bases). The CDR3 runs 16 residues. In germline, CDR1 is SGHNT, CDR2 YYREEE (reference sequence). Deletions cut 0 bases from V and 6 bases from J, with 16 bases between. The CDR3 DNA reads TGTGCCAGCAGCTTGGATGGGGGCGCGGCGGGAAACATTCAGTACTTC. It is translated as CASSLDGGAAGNIQYF. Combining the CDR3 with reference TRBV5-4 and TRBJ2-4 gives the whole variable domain ETGVTQSPTHLIKTRGQQVTLRCSSQSGHNTVSWYQQALGQGPQFIFQYYREEENGRGNFPPRFSGLQFPNYSSELNVNALELDDSALYLCASSLDGGAAGNIQYFGAGTRLSVL.

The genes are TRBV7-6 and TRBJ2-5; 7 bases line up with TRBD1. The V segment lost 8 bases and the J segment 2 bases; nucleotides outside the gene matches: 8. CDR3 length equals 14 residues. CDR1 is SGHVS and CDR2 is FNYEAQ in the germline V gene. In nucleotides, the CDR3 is TGTGCCAGCGGCCGGGACAGCGTTCAAGAGACCCAGTACTTC. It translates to CASGRDSVQETQYF. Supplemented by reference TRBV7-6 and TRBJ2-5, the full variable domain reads GAGVSQSPRYKVTKRGQDVALRCDPISGHVSLYWYRQALGQGPEFLTYFNYEAQQDKSGLPNDRFSAERPEGSISTLTIQRTEQRDSAMYRCASGRDSVQETQYFGPGTRLLVL.

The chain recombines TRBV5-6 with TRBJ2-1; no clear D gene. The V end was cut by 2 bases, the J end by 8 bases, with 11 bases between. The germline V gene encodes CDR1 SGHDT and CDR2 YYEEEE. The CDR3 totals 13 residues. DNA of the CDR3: TGTGCCAGCAGCTTATCGAAACTGGATGAGCAGTTCTTC. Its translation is CASSLSKLDEQFF.

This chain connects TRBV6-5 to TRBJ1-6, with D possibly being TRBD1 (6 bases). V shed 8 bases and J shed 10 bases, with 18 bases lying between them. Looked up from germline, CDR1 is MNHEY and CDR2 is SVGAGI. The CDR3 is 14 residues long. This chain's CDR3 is CASAEQGKRSPLHF. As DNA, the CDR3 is TGTGCCAGCGCGGAGCAGGGGAAACGATCACCCCTCCACTTT.

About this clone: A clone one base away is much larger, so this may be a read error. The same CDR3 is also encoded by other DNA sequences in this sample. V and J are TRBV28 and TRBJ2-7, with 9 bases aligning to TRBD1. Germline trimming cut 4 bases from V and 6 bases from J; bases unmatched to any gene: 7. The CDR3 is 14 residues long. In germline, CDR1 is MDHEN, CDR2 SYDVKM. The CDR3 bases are TGTGCCAGCAGTTCCGGACAGGGGCTGGGCGAGCAGTACTTC. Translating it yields CASSSGQGLGEQYF.

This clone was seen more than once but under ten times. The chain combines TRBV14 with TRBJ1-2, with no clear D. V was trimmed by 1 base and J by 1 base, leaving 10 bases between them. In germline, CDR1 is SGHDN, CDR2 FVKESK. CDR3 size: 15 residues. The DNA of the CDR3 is TGTGCCAGCAGCCAAGGGCCGAGCGTTAACTATGGCTACACCTTC. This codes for CASSQGPSVNYGYTF.

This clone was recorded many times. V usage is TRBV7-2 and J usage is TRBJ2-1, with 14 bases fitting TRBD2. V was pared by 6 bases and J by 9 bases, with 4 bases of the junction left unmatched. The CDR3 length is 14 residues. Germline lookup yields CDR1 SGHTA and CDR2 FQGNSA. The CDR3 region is CASRAGTSGGEQFF. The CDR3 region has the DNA TGTGCCAGCAGGGCCGGGACTAGCGGGGGTGAGCAGTTCTTC.

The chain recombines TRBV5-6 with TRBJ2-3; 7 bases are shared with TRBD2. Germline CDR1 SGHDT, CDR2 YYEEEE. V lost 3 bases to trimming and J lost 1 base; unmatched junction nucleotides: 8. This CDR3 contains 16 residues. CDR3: CASSSRRGTGTDTQYF. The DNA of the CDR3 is TGTGCCAGCAGCTCCAGGCGGGGGACTGGCACAGATACGCAGTATTTT.

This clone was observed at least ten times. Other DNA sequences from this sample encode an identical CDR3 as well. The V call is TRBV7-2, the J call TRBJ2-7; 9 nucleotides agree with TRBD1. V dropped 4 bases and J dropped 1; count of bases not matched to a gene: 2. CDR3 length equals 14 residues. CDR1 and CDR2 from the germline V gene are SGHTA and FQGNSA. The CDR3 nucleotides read TGTGCCAGCAGCTCGGACAGGGGATCCTACGAGCAGTACTTC. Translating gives CASSSDRGSYEQYF.

CDR3 residues: CASSYMGSCTDTQYF. In DNA form, the CDR3 reads TGTGCCAGCAGCTATATGGGGAGTTGCACAGATACGCAGTATTTT. The chain combines TRBV6-7 with TRBJ2-3; possible D gene TRBD2, 5 bases. TRBV6-7 is noted as an ORF with a role that remains uncertain. V lost 6 bases to trimming and J lost 1 base, with 14 bases between them. The CDR3 extends over 15 amino acids.

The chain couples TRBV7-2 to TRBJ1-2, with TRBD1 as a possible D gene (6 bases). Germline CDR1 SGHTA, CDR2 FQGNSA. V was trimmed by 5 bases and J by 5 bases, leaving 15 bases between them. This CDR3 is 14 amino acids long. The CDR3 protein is CASSQGSFSYGYTF. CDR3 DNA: TGTGCCAGCAGCCAGGGGTCGTTTTCTTATGGCTACACCTTC.

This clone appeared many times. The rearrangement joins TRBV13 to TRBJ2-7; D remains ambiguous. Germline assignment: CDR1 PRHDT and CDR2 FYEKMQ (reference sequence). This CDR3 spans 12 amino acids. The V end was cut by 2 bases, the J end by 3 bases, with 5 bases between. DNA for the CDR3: TGTGCCAGCAGCTTAAGGAGCTACGAGCAGTACTTC. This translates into CASSLRSYEQYF.

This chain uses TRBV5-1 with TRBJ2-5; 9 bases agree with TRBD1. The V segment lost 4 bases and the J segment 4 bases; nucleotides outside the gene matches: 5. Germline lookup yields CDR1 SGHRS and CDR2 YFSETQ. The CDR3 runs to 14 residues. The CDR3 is CASSPRTGAETQYF. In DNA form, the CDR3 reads TGCGCCAGCAGCCCACGGACAGGGGCAGAGACCCAGTACTTC.

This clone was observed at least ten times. CDR3 protein: CASSSTTRTQYF. The DNA for the CDR3 is TGTGCCAGCAGCTCGACTACAAGAACGCAGTATTTT. The genes are TRBV7-2 and TRBJ2-3, with D perhaps TRBD2 (5 bases). Trimming took 4 bases from V and 9 from J, leaving 11 bases between them. CDR1 and CDR2 from the germline V gene are SGHTA and FQGNSA. This CDR3 has 12 amino acids.

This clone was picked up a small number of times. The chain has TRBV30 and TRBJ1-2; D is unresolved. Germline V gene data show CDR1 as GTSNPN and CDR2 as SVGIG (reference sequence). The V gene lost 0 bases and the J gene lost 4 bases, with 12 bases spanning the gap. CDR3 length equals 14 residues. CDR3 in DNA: TGTGCCTGGAGTGTAAGGTGGGGAGCCTATGGCTACACCTTC. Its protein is CAWSVRWGAYGYTF.

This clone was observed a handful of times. In nucleotides, the CDR3 is TGCGCCAGCAGCTTGGACCTTACTTATGGCTACACCTTC. Amino acid sequence: CASSLDLTYGYTF. The chain has TRBV4-3 and TRBJ1-2, with no clear D. V was cut by 5 bases and J by 5 bases, with 12 bases left in between. The CDR3 runs 13 residues. CDR1 is LGHNA, CDR2 YSLEER, per germline.

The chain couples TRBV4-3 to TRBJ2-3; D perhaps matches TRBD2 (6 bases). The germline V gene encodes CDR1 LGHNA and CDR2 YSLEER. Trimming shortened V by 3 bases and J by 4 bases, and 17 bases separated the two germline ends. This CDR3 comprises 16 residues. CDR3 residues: CASSQGLTSVPDTQYF. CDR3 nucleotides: TGCGCCAGCAGCCAGGGATTGACTAGTGTCCCAGATACGCAGTATTTT.

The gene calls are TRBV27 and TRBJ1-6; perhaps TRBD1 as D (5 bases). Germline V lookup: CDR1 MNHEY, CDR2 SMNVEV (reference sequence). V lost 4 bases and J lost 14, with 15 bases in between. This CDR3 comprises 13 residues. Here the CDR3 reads CASSSQGLRTLHF. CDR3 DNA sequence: TGTGCCAGCAGTTCCCAGGGTCTTCGAACCCTCCACTTT.

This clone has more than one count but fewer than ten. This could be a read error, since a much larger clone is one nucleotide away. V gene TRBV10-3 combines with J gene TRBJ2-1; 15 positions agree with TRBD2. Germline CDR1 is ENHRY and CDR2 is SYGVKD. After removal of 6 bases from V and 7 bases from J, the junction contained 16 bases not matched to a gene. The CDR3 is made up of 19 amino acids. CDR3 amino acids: CAIRAGLAGGPQGANEQFF. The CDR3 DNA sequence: TGTGCCATCAGGGCCGGACTAGCGGGGGGGCCCCAGGGTGCGAATGAGCAGTTCTTC.

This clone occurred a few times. CDR3 amino acids: CASSPGGANEKLFF. The CDR3 DNA reads TGTGCCAGCAGTCCAGGGGGGGCGAATGAAAAACTGTTTTTT. The rearrangement joins TRBV28 to TRBJ1-4, with 7 bases that match TRBD1. The CDR3 runs to 14 residues. The ends lost 5 bases at V and 5 bases at J; junction bases unmatched: 5. The germline gives CDR1 MDHEN, CDR2 SYDVKM.

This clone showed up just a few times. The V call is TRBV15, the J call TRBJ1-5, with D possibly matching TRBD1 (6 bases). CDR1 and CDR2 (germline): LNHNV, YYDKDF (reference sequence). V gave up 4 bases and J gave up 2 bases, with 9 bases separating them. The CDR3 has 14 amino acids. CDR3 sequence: CATSNRVGNQPQHF. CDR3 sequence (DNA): TGTGCCACCAGCAACAGGGTTGGCAATCAGCCCCAGCATTTT.

The CDR3: CASSPPGQGYNEKLFF. The CDR3 coding sequence is TGTGCCAGCAGCCCACCGGGACAGGGTTATAATGAAAAACTGTTTTTT. The chain carries TRBV4-2 and TRBJ1-4; 9 nucleotides align to TRBD1. Losses at the gene ends were 4 bases for V and 4 bases for J; bases not matched to a gene: 7. CDR1 LGHNA and CDR2 YNFKEQ come from the germline V gene. The CDR3 consists of 16 residues.

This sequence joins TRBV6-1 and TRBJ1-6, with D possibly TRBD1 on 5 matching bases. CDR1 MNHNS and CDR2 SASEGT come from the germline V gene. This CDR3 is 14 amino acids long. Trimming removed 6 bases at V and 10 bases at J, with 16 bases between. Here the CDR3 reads CASSRQWLGSPLHF. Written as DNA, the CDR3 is TGTGCCAGCAGCCGACAGTGGTTGGGCTCACCCCTCCACTTT.